This T cell receptor (beta chain) appears in the sequencing data of a study of OX40 agonist ivuxolimab in advanced cancers. The wider study: Every 2 weeks, patients got intravenous ivuxolimab at one of six dose levels (0.01-10 mg/kg).

Sequencing was performed with immunoSEQ multiplex PCR; in TCRdb, only in-frame clones are kept and a portion is missing. The table shows 65,000 to 90,000 clones, with around 88% occurring only once. V lost 3 bases and J 0 bases, leaving 10 bases between the germline ends. Germline V gene lookup returns CDR1 MDHEN and CDR2 SYDVKM. This CDR3 region has 15 residues. The specimen was CD4+ or CD8+ T cells sorted from blood, collected in a trial of the OX40 agonist ivuxolimab. The V call is TRBV28, the J call TRBJ2-3; D call uncertain. The sequence derives from an adult with an advanced solid tumor such as melanoma, head and neck, liver or kidney cancer. The CDR3 is CASSFLRKSTDTQYF. Written as DNA, the CDR3 is TGTGCCAGCAGTTTTCTCCGGAAGAGCACAGATACGCAGTATTTT. Complete variable domain (other parts from reference TRBV28 and TRBJ2-3): DVKVTQSSRYLVKRTGEKVFLECVQDMDHENMFWYRQDPGLGLRLIYFSYDVKMKEKGDIPEGYSVSREKKERFSLILESASTNQTSMYLCASSFLRKSTDTQYFGPGTRLTVL.